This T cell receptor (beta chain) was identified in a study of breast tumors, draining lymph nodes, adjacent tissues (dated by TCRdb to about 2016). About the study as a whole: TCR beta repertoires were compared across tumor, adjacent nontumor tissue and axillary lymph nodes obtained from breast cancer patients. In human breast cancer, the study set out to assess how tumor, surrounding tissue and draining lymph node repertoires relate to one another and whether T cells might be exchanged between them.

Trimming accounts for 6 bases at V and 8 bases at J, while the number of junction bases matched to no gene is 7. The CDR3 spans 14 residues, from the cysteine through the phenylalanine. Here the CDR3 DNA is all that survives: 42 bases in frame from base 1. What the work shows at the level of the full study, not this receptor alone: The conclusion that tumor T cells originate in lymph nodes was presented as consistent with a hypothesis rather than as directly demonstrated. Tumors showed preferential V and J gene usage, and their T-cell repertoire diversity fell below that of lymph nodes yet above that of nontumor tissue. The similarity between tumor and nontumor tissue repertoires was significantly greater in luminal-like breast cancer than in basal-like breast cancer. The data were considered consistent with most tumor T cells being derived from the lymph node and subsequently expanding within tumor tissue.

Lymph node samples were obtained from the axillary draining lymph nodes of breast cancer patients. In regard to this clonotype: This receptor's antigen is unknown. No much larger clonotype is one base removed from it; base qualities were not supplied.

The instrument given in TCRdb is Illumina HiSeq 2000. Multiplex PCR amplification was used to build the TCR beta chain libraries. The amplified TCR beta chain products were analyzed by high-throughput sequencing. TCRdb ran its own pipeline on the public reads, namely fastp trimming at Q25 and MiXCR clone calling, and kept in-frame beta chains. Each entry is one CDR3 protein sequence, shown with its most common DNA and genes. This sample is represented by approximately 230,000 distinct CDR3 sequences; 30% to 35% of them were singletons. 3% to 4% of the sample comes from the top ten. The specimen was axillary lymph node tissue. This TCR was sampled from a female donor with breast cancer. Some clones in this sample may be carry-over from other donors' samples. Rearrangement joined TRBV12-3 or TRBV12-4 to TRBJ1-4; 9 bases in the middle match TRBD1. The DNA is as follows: TGTGCCAGCAGCACGGACAGGGGAGGCGAAAAACTGTTTTTT. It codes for CASSTDRGGEKLFF.